The entry below describes one TCR beta chain. Looked up from germline, CDR1 is MNHEY and CDR2 is SVGAGI. The CDR3 is 13 residues long. V lost 6 bases and J lost 1; bases outside the gene matches: 2. The sample originates from a study of blood T cell repertoires in COVID-19. Turning to the study itself: Collection of acute and convalescent COVID-19 samples took place in the United States, Italy and Spain.

Original methodology: Amplified reference gene primers provided the basis for estimating nucleated cell counts. Profiled with immunoSEQ multiplex PCR; TCRdb holds only in-frame clones, not every one. The V and J calls and clone size are taken from that table; D and trimming were inferred from the DNA. The sample records about 58,000 clones, about 81% being singletons. A Seattle source enrolled patients during active infection and followed them longitudinally. This TCR was recovered from a man aged 60 to 75 with COVID-19, enrolled during active disease. The sample consisted of peripheral blood. The chain carries TRBV6-5 and TRBJ1-1, with 7 positions matching TRBD1. Here the CDR3 DNA reads TGTGCCAGCAGGGGGACAGCGAACACTGAAGCTTTCTTT. Translating gives CASRGTANTEAFF.